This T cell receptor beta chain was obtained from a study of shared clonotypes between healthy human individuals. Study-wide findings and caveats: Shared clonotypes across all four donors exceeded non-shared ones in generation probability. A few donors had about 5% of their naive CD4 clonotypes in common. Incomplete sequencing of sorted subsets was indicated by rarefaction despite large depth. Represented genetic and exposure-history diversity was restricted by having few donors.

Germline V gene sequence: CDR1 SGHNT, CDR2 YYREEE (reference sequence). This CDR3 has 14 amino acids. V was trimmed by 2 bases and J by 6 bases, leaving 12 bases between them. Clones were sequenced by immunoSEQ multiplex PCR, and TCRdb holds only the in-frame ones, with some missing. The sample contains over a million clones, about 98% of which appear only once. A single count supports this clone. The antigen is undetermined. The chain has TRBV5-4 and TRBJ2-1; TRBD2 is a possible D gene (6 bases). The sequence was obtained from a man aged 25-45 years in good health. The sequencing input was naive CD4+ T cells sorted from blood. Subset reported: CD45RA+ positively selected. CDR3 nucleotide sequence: TGTGCCAGCAGCTTCCCGGGACTTCTCAATGAGCAGTTCTTC. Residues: CASSFPGLLNEQFF.